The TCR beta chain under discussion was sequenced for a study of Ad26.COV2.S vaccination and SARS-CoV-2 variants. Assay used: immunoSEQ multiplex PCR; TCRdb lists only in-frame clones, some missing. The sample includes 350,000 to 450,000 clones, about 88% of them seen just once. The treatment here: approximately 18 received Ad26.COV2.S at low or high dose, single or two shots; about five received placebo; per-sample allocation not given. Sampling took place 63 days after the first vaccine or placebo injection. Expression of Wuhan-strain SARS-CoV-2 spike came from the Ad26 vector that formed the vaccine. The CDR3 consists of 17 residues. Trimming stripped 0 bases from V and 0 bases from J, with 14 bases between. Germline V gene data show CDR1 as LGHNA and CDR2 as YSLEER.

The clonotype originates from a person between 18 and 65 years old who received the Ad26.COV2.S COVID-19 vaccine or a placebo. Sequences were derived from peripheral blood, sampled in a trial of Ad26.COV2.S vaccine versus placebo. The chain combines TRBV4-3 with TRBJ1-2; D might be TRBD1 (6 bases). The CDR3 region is CASSQDLLGGSNYGYTF. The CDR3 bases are TGCGCCAGCAGCCAAGATCTTTTGGGGGGCTCTAACTATGGCTACACCTTC.